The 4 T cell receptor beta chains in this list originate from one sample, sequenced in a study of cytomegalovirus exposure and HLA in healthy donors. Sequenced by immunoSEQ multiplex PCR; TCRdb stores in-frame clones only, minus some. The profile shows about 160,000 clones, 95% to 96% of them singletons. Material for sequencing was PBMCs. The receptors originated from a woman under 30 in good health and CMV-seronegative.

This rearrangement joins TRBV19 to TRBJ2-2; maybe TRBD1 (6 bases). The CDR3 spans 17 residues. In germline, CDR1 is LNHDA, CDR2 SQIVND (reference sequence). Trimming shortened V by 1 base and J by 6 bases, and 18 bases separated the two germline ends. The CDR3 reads CASSIGTASYGSGELFF. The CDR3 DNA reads TGTGCCAGTAGTATAGGGACAGCTTCATATGGGTCCGGGGAGCTGTTTTTT.

CDR3 nucleotide sequence: TGTGCCAGCAGTGACCCGAAGACAGGGAGCTATGGCTACACCTTC. It codes for CASSDPKTGSYGYTF. The rearrangement joins TRBV6-1 to TRBJ1-2, with 7 bases lining up with TRBD1. V lost 3 bases, J lost 4 bases, and 8 bases stayed unmatched. Germline lookup yields CDR1 MNHNS and CDR2 SASEGT. The CDR3 extends over 15 amino acids.

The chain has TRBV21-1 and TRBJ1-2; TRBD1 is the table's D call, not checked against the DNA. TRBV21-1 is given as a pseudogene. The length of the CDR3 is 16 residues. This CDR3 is CASSKGWAGEGYGYTF. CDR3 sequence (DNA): TGTGCCAGCAGCAAAGGCTGGGCAGGGGAAGGATATGGCTACACCTTC.

The CDR3 DNA reads TGTGCCAGCAGCCCCAAAACAGGGGGCAATCAGCCCCAGCATTTT. Translated, it gives CASSPKTGGNQPQHF. The chain is built from TRBV7-8 and TRBJ1-5; TRBD1 matches 7 bases. This CDR3 comprises 15 residues. CDR1 and CDR2 (germline): SGHVS, FQNEAQ. The J segment lost 2 bases and the V segment lost 5 bases, leaving 6 bases of the junction unmatched.